This T cell receptor beta chain was captured by sequencing in a study of lymphopenia after photon versus proton radiotherapy. General study findings and limits: A bigger post-nadir fall in TCR diversity correlated inversely with survival time in deceased patients. Oligoclonal CD8+ Temra expansion after nadir drove photon patients' diversity drop. Under photons, naive T cells and diversity fell while effector/memory populations rose.

Assay: immunoSEQ multiplex PCR; the TCRdb copy retains only in-frame clones and omits some. In the table there are 25,000 or so clones, approximately 85% of which are singletons. Germline loops: CDR1 MNHEY, CDR2 SVGAGI. The CDR3 spans 12 residues. The V gene lost 5 bases and the J gene lost 9 bases, with 12 bases spanning the gap. Comment on this clone: Antigen specificity is unknown.

V and J are TRBV6-5 and TRBJ2-3, with D possibly being TRBD1 or TRBD2 (5 bases each). The receptor comes from a man aged 30 to 45 with gastric cancer. This material consisted of peripheral blood, taken from a patient treated with photon-based radiotherapy. The CDR3 reads CASSAGAGTQYF. The CDR3 nucleotides read TGTGCCAGCAGTGCCGGGGCAGGGACGCAGTATTTT.